This entry describes one TCR beta chain. Some clones are missing from TCRdb's copy, which holds only in-frame ones; the method was immunoSEQ multiplex PCR. Seen here are approximately 52,000 clones, just over 85% observed once, and the top ten hold 5.6%. After removal of 4 bases from V and 7 bases from J, the junction contained 10 bases not matched to a gene. CDR1 LGHNA and CDR2 YSLEER come from the germline V gene. There are 14 residues in the CDR3. The data derive from a study of technical replicates of blood from a handful of donors. The chain carries TRBV4-3 and TRBJ2-7, with 7 bases lining up with TRBD2. Sample: PBMCs. The receptor's source is a human donor in good health. Some clones in this sample may be carry-over from other donors' samples. CDR3 loop: CASSREGSVLEQYF. In DNA, the CDR3 is TGCGCCAGCAGCCGGGAGGGTTCCGTTTTGGAGCAGTACTTC.